This entry lists 13 T cell receptor beta chains sequenced from one sample in a study of T cells in localized non-small cell lung cancer (dated by TCRdb to about 2020). The protocol used for the library was the immunoSEQ multiplex PCR assay. TCRdb carries this immuneACCESS record with in-frame sequences only. Its versions omit some clonotypes, under half of them owing to an unresolved V gene in the studies checked, with the rest unexplained. In this sample the table shows under 30,000 clones, less than 95% of which occur a single time. The biggest ten clones account for about 7% of the sample. The sequenced sample was peripheral blood, obtained before any cancer treatment. The source of these receptors is a woman aged 40-75 years with stage I lung adenocarcinoma.

The chain recombines TRBV11-2 with TRBJ1-2; maybe TRBD1 (5 bases). Trimming left V 5 bases short and J 8 bases short, with 12 bases between. The CDR3 is 12 amino acids. CDR1 is SGHAT, CDR2 FQNNGV, per germline. The CDR3 DNA is TGTGCCAGCAGCCCGGGGACGGGAGGCTACACCTTC. It specifies CASSPGTGGYTF.

V usage is TRBV7-2 and J usage is TRBJ2-7, with 10 nucleotides matching TRBD2. This CDR3 spans 14 amino acids. Germline V gene sequence: CDR1 SGHTA, CDR2 FQGNSA. V shed 3 bases and J 4 bases; nucleotides not matched to a gene: 3. CDR3 nucleotides: TGTGCCAGCAGCTTGAGCGGGAGGGGGTACGAGCAGTACTTC. It yields the protein CASSLSGRGYEQYF.

The chain combines TRBV11-2 with TRBJ2-7; 9 bases align to TRBD2. With 5 bases clipped from V and 2 bases from J, the junction kept 7 bases outside the gene matches. The CDR3 extends over 15 amino acids. Per the germline V gene, CDR1 is SGHAT and CDR2 is FQNNGV. In DNA form, the CDR3 reads TGTGCCAGCAGCGCGGGACTAGCCGGACCCTACGAGCAGTACTTC. This sequence encodes CASSAGLAGPYEQYF.

This clone was recorded once. This rearrangement joins TRBV14 to TRBJ2-1; TRBD2 agrees at 8 bases. This CDR3 contains 15 residues. V dropped 0 bases and J dropped 7; count of bases not matched to a gene: 5. Germline V gene sequence: CDR1 SGHDN, CDR2 FVKESK. The CDR3: CASSQEAGVKNEQFF. CDR3 nucleotides: TGTGCCAGCAGCCAAGAAGCGGGAGTTAAAAATGAGCAGTTCTTC. Variable domain in full (rest from reference TRBV14 and TRBJ2-1): EAGVTQFPSHSVIEKGQTVTLRCDPISGHDNLYWYRRVMGKEIKFLLHFVKESKQDESGMPNNRFLAERTGGTYSTLKVQPAELEDSGVYFCASSQEAGVKNEQFFGPGTRLTVL.

The CDR3 is CASSARDLRGEQFF. The CDR3, as DNA: TGCGCCAGCAGCGCCCGGGACTTACGAGGTGAGCAGTTCTTC. The gene calls are TRBV5-1 and TRBJ2-1; possible D gene TRBD2, 6 bases. CDR1 is SGHRS and CDR2 is YFSETQ in the germline V gene. The CDR3 has 14 amino acids. The V end lost 4 bases, the J end lost 9 bases, and 17 bases lay between the germline ends.

This clone was recorded a few times. The chain has TRBV19 and TRBJ1-2; D might be TRBD1 (5 bases). Trimming left V 5 bases short and J 3 bases short, with 13 bases between. Germline lookup yields CDR1 LNHDA and CDR2 SQIVND (reference sequence). The CDR3 totals 14 residues. The CDR3 nucleotides are TGTGCCAGTAGTCCCCGGGGCGGAGACTATGGCTACACCTTC. This sequence encodes CASSPRGGDYGYTF. The full variable domain, completed using reference TRBV19 and TRBJ1-2, is DGGITQSPKYLFRKEGQNVTLSCEQNLNHDAMYWYRQDPGQGLRLIYYSQIVNDFQKGDIAEGYSVSREKKESFPLTVTSAQKNPTAFYLCASSPRGGDYGYTFGSGTRLTVV.

The chain's CDR3 is CASSPGLAWDTQYF. The CDR3 nucleotides read TGTGCCAGCAGTCCGGGACTAGCCTGGGATACGCAGTATTTT. The chain recombines TRBV28 with TRBJ2-3, with 9 bases lining up with TRBD2. CDR3 length: 14 residues. The germline V gene encodes CDR1 MDHEN and CDR2 SYDVKM. Trimming cost V 5 bases and J 6 bases; bases outside gene matches: 6.

The gene calls are TRBV7-2 and TRBJ2-3; 9 bases map to TRBD2. The CDR3 contains 16 residues. Germline V gives CDR1 SGHTA, CDR2 FQGNSA. J lost 5 bases, V lost 0 bases, and 6 bases had no gene match. The CDR3 coding sequence is TGTGCCAGCAGCTTAGCGTTAGCGGGGGTGGGAGATACGCAGTATTTT. The encoded protein is CASSLALAGVGDTQYF.

The chain combines TRBV19 with TRBJ2-7; the D gene could be TRBD1 or TRBD2 (5 bases each). Germline values: CDR1 LNHDA, CDR2 SQIVND (reference sequence). This CDR3 has 16 amino acids. Trimming took off 1 base at V and 4 bases at J, with 17 bases between the two ends. As DNA, the CDR3 is TGTGCCAGTAGTATAGTAAGGGGACCGCAGCTTTACGAGCAGTACTTC. It yields the protein CASSIVRGPQLYEQYF.

The V gene is TRBV6-5, the J gene TRBJ2-1; D not resolved. Germline assignment: CDR1 MNHEY and CDR2 SVGAGI. The ends were cut back, 5 bases at V and 1 base at J, with 12 bases in the middle. The CDR3 totals 15 residues. The CDR3 sequence is CASSLNSLSYNEQFF. DNA of the CDR3: TGTGCCAGCAGTCTAAACAGTCTTTCCTACAATGAGCAGTTCTTC.

The chain employs TRBV4-3 and TRBJ1-1; D not certain. The CDR3 length is 14 residues. The V gene lost 0 bases and the J gene lost 4 bases, with 9 bases spanning the gap. Germline assignment: CDR1 LGHNA and CDR2 YSLEER. CDR3 sequence: CASSQDAGSTEAFF. The CDR3 DNA follows: TGCGCCAGCAGCCAAGATGCAGGCAGCACTGAAGCTTTCTTT.

The rearrangement links TRBV7-2 to TRBJ2-7; a weak D match, TRBD2 (10 bases). The CDR3 runs to 14 residues. Germline CDR1 SGHTA, CDR2 FQGNSA. V lost 5 bases and J lost 7, with 18 bases in between. CDR3 in DNA: TGTGCCAGCAGCCCTACTAGCGGGACAGGGGAGCAGTACTTC. Encoded protein: CASSPTSGTGEQYF.

In the case of this clone: Its ends do not fully match the called genes, so a read error is possible. The chain links TRBV2 to TRBJ1-1, with a possible D match to TRBD1 (5 bases). The CDR3 contains 13 residues. Germline CDR1 is SNHLY and CDR2 is FYNNEI. CDR3 DNA sequence: TGTGCCGGCAGTTTGACAGCTAACACTGAAGCTTTCTTT. Residues: CAGSLTANTEAFF.